Listed here is a single T cell receptor beta chain. This CDR3 spans 17 amino acids. Germline V gives CDR1 LGHDT, CDR2 YNNKEL (reference sequence). Deletions cut 4 bases from V and 8 bases from J, with 23 bases between. Original processing methods: Amplification from reference gene primers served as the basis for estimated nucleated cell counts. Clones were read by immunoSEQ multiplex PCR, and TCRdb kept only the in-frame ones, dropping some. That table is the source of V, J and clone size, and D and trimming were worked out from the DNA. The repertoire holds approximately 300,000 clones, with around 89% as singletons. The entry originates in a study of blood T cell repertoires in COVID-19. Study background: Whether acute or convalescent, the COVID-19 samples came from the United States, Italy and Spain. Nucleic acid was either cDNA or gDNA, and it came from T cells, B-cell-depleted T cells, or PBMCs.

The sequence was obtained from a man aged 25-45 years with acute or convalescent COVID-19. This chain joins TRBV3-1 (or the pseudogene TRBV3-2) and TRBJ1-4, with D possibly TRBD1 on 6 matching bases. Sequenced sample: peripheral blood. CDR3 residues: CASSPGSTGPLGEKLFF. As DNA, the CDR3 is TGTGCCAGCAGCCCGGGTTCGACAGGCCCCTTGGGGGAAAAACTGTTTTTT.